Listed here are 4 T cell receptor beta chains from one sample, sequenced in a study of molecular identifiers for immune sequencing clone quantification. MiXCR, run by TCRdb on the PCR reads, gives a single entry per CDR3 protein. Among approximately 550,000 distinct CDR3 sequences, less than 30% were seen once, and the ten largest hold under 0.85%. Sequencing was performed on naive CD8+ T cells from blood, with Jurkat cell RNA spiked in. Subset specified: FACS-sorted CD8+CD4-CCR7+CD45RA+ naive T cells. The receptors stem from a human donor in good health. Some libraries in this study had Jurkat cell RNA spiked in.

The chain uses TRBV11-2 and TRBJ2-7; D unclear. The ends were cut back, 5 bases at V and 3 bases at J, with 8 bases in the middle. Germline CDR1 and CDR2: SGHAT and FQNNGV. This CDR3 spans 12 amino acids. The CDR3 DNA reads as TGTGCCAGCAGCCCCTATTTCTACGAGCAGTACTTC. Its protein is CASSPYFYEQYF.

A note on this clonotype: A much bigger clone sits one base away, suggesting this may be a read error. This chain links TRBV3-1 with TRBJ1-6, with 7 bases that match TRBD1. This CDR3 comprises 17 residues. Germline lookup yields CDR1 LGHDT and CDR2 YNNKEL (reference sequence). CDR3 loop: CACSQSRQGSVNSPLHF. CDR3 DNA sequence: TGTGCCTGCAGCCAATCTCGACAGGGTTCGGTGAATTCACCCCTCCACTTT.

The rearrangement joins TRBV7-3 to TRBJ2-1; possible D gene TRBD2, 5 bases. The V gene's germline CDR1 is SGHTA and CDR2 FQGTGA. The CDR3 extends over 14 amino acids. V was shortened by 0 bases and J by 12 bases, with 15 bases between the two germline ends. CDR3 amino acids: CASSLTFSRERQFF. For the CDR3, the DNA is TGTGCCAGCAGCTTAACCTTTTCGAGGGAGAGGCAGTTCTTC.

The V call is TRBV13, the J call TRBJ2-6, with D unresolved. Germline-derived CDR1 and CDR2 are PRHDT and FYEKMQ (reference sequence). This CDR3 comprises 13 residues. V gave up 11 bases and J gave up 2 bases, with 10 bases separating them. The CDR3 DNA reads TGTGCCCGCCGCAGTACTGGGGCCAACGTCCTGACTTTC. Protein product: CARRSTGANVLTF.